These 30 T cell receptor beta chains share one sample of origin, sequenced in a study of early T cells in non-severe SARS-CoV-2 infection. TCRdb reanalysed the 5' RACE reads using MiXCR and keeps one entry per CDR3 protein. The profile shows more than 50,000 distinct CDR3 sequences, over 10% of them singletons. Specimen: whole blood, collected at baseline. These receptors originate from an adult who was a healthcare worker with PCR-confirmed SARS-CoV-2 infection or an uninfected control (not recorded which).

The CDR3: CASSWRTGTYEQYF. The CDR3 DNA follows: TGTGCCAGCTCATGGCGGACAGGGACCTACGAGCAGTACTTC. The rearrangement uses TRBV18 and TRBJ2-7; 8 positions match TRBD1. Germline V gives CDR1 KGHSH, CDR2 LQKENI. V gave up 5 bases and J gave up 2 bases; unmatched junction bases: 5. CDR3 length: 14 amino acids.

This chain joins TRBV20-1 and TRBJ1-6, with a weak D call TRBD1 (5 bases). The germline V gene has CDR1 DFQATT and CDR2 SNEGSKA (reference sequence). The V and J ends lost 2 bases and 7 bases respectively, with 9 bases between them. This CDR3 is built from 13 residues. CDR3 coding DNA: TGCAGTGCTAGAAGGCAGGGAAATTCACCCCTCCACTTT. This translates into CSARRQGNSPLHF.

This clonotype was counted a few times. The chain carries TRBV12-3 or TRBV12-4 and TRBJ2-3; 9 nucleotides match TRBD2. This CDR3 contains 16 residues. V gave up 4 bases and J gave up 1 base; unmatched junction bases: 6. DNA for the CDR3: TGTGCCAGCAGTTCGTCAGGCGGGGGGGGCACAGATACGCAGTATTTT. Translated: CASSSSGGGGTDTQYF.

Many counts were recorded for this clonotype. The chain employs TRBV7-6 and TRBJ2-7; D ambiguous. Germline loops: CDR1 SGHVS, CDR2 FNYEAQ. This CDR3 region has 13 residues. The ends were cut back, 1 base at V and 2 bases at J, with 6 bases in the middle. The CDR3: CASSLDDTYEQYF. CDR3 bases: TGTGCCAGCAGCTTAGATGATACCTACGAGCAGTACTTC.

A few counts support this clonotype. V is TRBV18 and J is TRBJ1-4; unclear D gene. The CDR3 runs 16 residues. Trimming cost V 6 bases and J 4 bases, with 18 bases left between them. Germline V CDR1 and CDR2: KGHSH, LQKENI. CDR3 bases: TGTGCCAGCTCGAATCCCGGTGGTTCCCTTAATGAAAAACTGTTTTTT. Its protein product is CASSNPGGSLNEKLFF.

This clonotype was counted between two and nine times. The chain uses TRBV9 and TRBJ2-7; TRBD2 agrees at 10 bases. The J segment lost 2 bases and the V segment lost 4 bases, leaving 6 bases of the junction unmatched. The CDR3 sequence is 15 residues long. Germline V gene sequence: CDR1 SGDLS, CDR2 YYNGEE. CDR3 residues: CASSKTSGVTYEQYF. The CDR3 DNA sequence: TGTGCCAGCAGCAAAACTAGCGGGGTGACCTACGAGCAGTACTTC.

V is TRBV6-2 or TRBV6-3 and J is TRBJ2-1; 7 bases line up with TRBD1. The CDR3 is 13 residues long. The germline gives CDR1 MNHEY, CDR2 SVGEGT. V shed 7 bases, J shed 3 bases, and the junction held 3 bases outside the gene matches. CDR3: CASTRDSYNEQFF. CDR3 nucleotides: TGTGCCAGCACCCGGGACAGCTACAATGAGCAGTTCTTC.

Only a few counts were recorded for this clonotype. The V and J genes are TRBV9 and TRBJ1-2, with D perhaps matching TRBD1 (6 bases). The CDR3 length is 15 residues. Trimming cost V 3 bases and J 1 base, with 13 bases left between them. CDR1 is SGDLS and CDR2 is YYNGEE in the germline V gene. The CDR3 bases are TGTGCCAGCAGCGAGGGGGGCGTCCTTAACTATGGCTACACCTTC. As protein: CASSEGGVLNYGYTF.

The chain has TRBV14 and TRBJ2-4; 8 bases are shared with TRBD1. With 3 bases clipped from V and 11 bases from J, the junction kept 6 bases outside the gene matches. CDR1 and CDR2 from the germline V gene are SGHDN and FVKESK. The CDR3 is made up of 13 amino acids. In DNA form, the CDR3 reads TGTGCCAGCAGCCATGACTACAGGGGGTTTCAGTACTTC. This encodes CASSHDYRGFQYF. Drawing the rest from reference TRBV14 and TRBJ2-4, the complete variable domain is EAGVTQFPSHSVIEKGQTVTLRCDPISGHDNLYWYRRVMGKEIKFLLHFVKESKQDESGMPNNRFLAERTGGTYSTLKVQPAELEDSGVYFCASSHDYRGFQYFGAGTRLSVL.

The V gene is TRBV12-3 or TRBV12-4, the J gene TRBJ1-2, with D maybe TRBD1 (5 bases). The CDR3 has 17 residues. The ends were cut back, 4 bases at V and 3 bases at J, with 21 bases in the middle. CDR3 residues: CASSSPTREAGYYGYTF. The CDR3 bases are TGTGCCAGCAGTTCCCCCACGAGGGAAGCAGGGTACTATGGCTACACCTTC.

This clonotype was observed a handful of times. The V call is TRBV5-4, the J call TRBJ1-2; D gene uncertain. Trimming pared 4 bases from V and 3 bases from J, leaving 13 bases between. Germline CDR1 SGHNT, CDR2 YYREEE (reference sequence). The CDR3 is 14 residues long. CDR3 loop: CASSPAREYYGYTF. The CDR3 coding sequence is TGTGCCAGCAGCCCGGCACGGGAATACTATGGCTACACCTTC.

This clonotype came up a few times. This rearrangement joins TRBV2 to TRBJ2-2; D uncertain. This CDR3 comprises 13 residues. Germline V lookup: CDR1 SNHLY, CDR2 FYNNEI. Trimming removed 7 bases from V and 3 bases from J, with 9 bases in between. CDR3 in DNA: TGTGCCAGCAATCAAGCGTACACCGGGGAGCTGTTTTTT. This gives the protein CASNQAYTGELFF.

This clonotype has a single count. V is TRBV14 and J is TRBJ2-1; 13 bases are a match to TRBD2. The germline V gene has CDR1 SGHDN and CDR2 FVKESK. Trimming at V came to 4 bases and at J to 0 bases, leaving 6 bases not matched to a gene. The CDR3 is 18 residues long. The CDR3 is CASSRRLAGGRSYNEQFF. The CDR3 coding sequence is TGTGCCAGCAGCCGCCGACTAGCGGGAGGCCGCTCCTACAATGAGCAGTTCTTC.

This clonotype was counted a few times. The V call is TRBV5-4, the J call TRBJ1-2; D gene unclear. Germline loops: CDR1 SGHNT, CDR2 YYREEE (reference sequence). The CDR3 spans 14 residues. V dropped 1 base and J dropped 3 bases, with 10 bases sitting between them. DNA of the CDR3: TGTGCCAGCAGCTTGAAAAACCTAGACTATGGCTACACCTTC. Translation gives CASSLKNLDYGYTF.

This clonotype turned up a few times. The rearrangement uses TRBV10-2 and TRBJ1-1, with TRBD1 matching 10 bases. The CDR3 loop spans 14 amino acids. V shed 10 bases and J 1 base; nucleotides not matched to a gene: 6. Germline CDR1 WSHSY, CDR2 SAAADI. CDR3 loop: CATSTGGGNTEAFF. The CDR3 nucleotides read TGCGCCACCTCGACAGGGGGCGGGAACACTGAAGCTTTCTTT.

The chain has TRBV7-9 and TRBJ1-4; 9 nucleotides agree with TRBD1. V lost 5 bases to trimming and J lost 10 bases; unmatched junction nucleotides: 8. This CDR3 spans 14 amino acids. Germline V lookup: CDR1 SEHNR, CDR2 FQNEAQ (reference sequence). The CDR3 DNA reads as TGTGCCAGCAGCCCAGTGGGACAGGGACGAAAACTGTTTTTT. Its protein product is CASSPVGQGRKLFF.

This clonotype was recorded a few times. The J gene is TRBJ1-4, the V gene TRBV28; D unresolved. The CDR3 contains 15 residues. The germline V gene encodes CDR1 MDHEN and CDR2 SYDVKM. Trimming stripped 0 bases from V and 8 bases from J, with 13 bases between. The CDR3 is CASSLWSGIGEKLFF. The CDR3, as DNA: TGTGCCAGCAGTTTATGGTCTGGGATTGGCGAAAAACTGTTTTTT. The full variable domain, rest sourced from reference TRBV28 and TRBJ1-4, is DVKVTQSSRYLVKRTGEKVFLECVQDMDHENMFWYRQDPGLGLRLIYFSYDVKMKEKGDIPEGYSVSREKKERFSLILESASTNQTSMYLCASSLWSGIGEKLFFGSGTQLSVL.

This clonotype was observed a few times. The chain links TRBV28 to TRBJ2-7; perhaps TRBD2 as D (5 bases). The germline V gene has CDR1 MDHEN and CDR2 SYDVKM. V gave up 7 bases and J gave up 3 bases, with 13 bases separating them. The CDR3 covers 13 residues. The CDR3 region is CASNHPGNYEQYF. The CDR3 coding sequence is TGTGCCAGCAACCATCCCGGGAACTACGAGCAGTACTTC. The variable domain in full, with the rest retrieved from reference TRBV28 and TRBJ2-7, is DVKVTQSSRYLVKRTGEKVFLECVQDMDHENMFWYRQDPGLGLRLIYFSYDVKMKEKGDIPEGYSVSREKKERFSLILESASTNQTSMYLCASNHPGNYEQYFGPGTRLTVT.

V gene TRBV19 combines with J gene TRBJ2-2; 9 positions agree with TRBD1. CDR3 size: 15 residues. Trimming cost V 3 bases and J 3 bases; bases outside gene matches: 2. CDR1 and CDR2 (germline): LNHDA, SQIVND (reference sequence). CDR3 sequence reads: CASSMGTGHTGELFF. For the CDR3, the DNA is TGTGCCAGTAGTATGGGGACAGGGCACACCGGGGAGCTGTTTTTT.

About this clonotype: A junction boundary mismatches the germline segment, possibly from a read error. The genes are TRBV7-6 and TRBJ2-1; D not resolved. CDR3 length: 15 residues. The V gene's germline CDR1 is SGHVS and CDR2 FNYEAQ. CDR3 in DNA: TGTGCCAACAGCTTAGTCGGGCAGTACTACAATGAGCAGTTCTTC. Translating gives CANSLVGQYYNEQFF.

The chain couples TRBV6-1 to TRBJ1-5, with D possibly being TRBD1 (6 bases). The CDR3 sequence is 14 residues long. The germline CDR1 and CDR2 sequences are MNHNS and SASEGT. The ends were cut back, 7 bases at V and 5 bases at J, with 15 bases in the middle. The CDR3 DNA is TGTGCCAGCATTGAGGGGGATCCTTATCAGCCCCAGCATTTT. This gives the protein CASIEGDPYQPQHF.

V gene TRBV18 combines with J gene TRBJ2-1, with D possibly TRBD1 on 5 matching bases. The germline gives CDR1 KGHSH, CDR2 LQKENI. The CDR3 sequence is 16 residues long. Trimming removed 2 bases at V and 0 bases at J, with 11 bases between. The CDR3 DNA sequence: TGTGCCAGCTCACCATTAGGGGCAGGCTCCTACAATGAGCAGTTCTTC. The encoded protein is CASSPLGAGSYNEQFF. Full variable domain (outside the CDR3, taken from reference TRBV18 and TRBJ2-1): NAGVMQNPRHLVRRRGQEARLRCSPMKGHSHVYWYRQLPEEGLKFMVYLQKENIIDESGMPKERFSAEFPKEGPSILRIQQVVRGDSAAYFCASSPLGAGSYNEQFFGPGTRLTVL.

V usage is TRBV6-2 or TRBV6-3 and J usage is TRBJ2-2; a possible D gene is TRBD2 (5 bases). The V end was cut by 10 bases, the J end by 7 bases, with 10 bases between. Germline V gene sequence: CDR1 MNHEY, CDR2 SVGEGT. This CDR3 has 11 amino acids. The CDR3 DNA reads as TGTGCCATCGGAGGTTTCGGGGAGCTGTTTTTT. Amino acids: CAIGGFGELFF.

This clonotype has more than one count but fewer than ten. One end of the junction is discordant with germline, which a read error may explain. The V and J genes are TRBV15 and TRBJ2-6; D might be TRBD1 (5 bases). The CDR3 totals 16 residues. The germline V gene encodes CDR1 LNHNV and CDR2 YYDKDF (reference sequence). Written as DNA, the CDR3 is TGTGCCACCAGCTGGGGTGGGTTCTCTGGGGCCAACGTCCTGATTTTC. Its translation is CATSWGGFSGANVLIF.

The J gene is TRBJ2-7, the V gene TRBV28; D is uncertain. The V end was cut by 8 bases, the J end by 7 bases, with 6 bases between. This CDR3 spans 9 amino acids. CDR1 MDHEN and CDR2 SYDVKM come from the germline V gene. This chain's CDR3 is CASGREQYF. Here the CDR3 DNA reads TGTGCCAGCGGCAGGGAGCAGTACTTC.

This clonotype was seen only a few times. The chain has TRBV7-8 and TRBJ2-2, with 11 bases fitting TRBD2. The V segment lost 6 bases and the J segment 5 bases; nucleotides outside the gene matches: 14. CDR3 size: 18 residues. CDR1 is SGHVS, CDR2 FQNEAQ, per germline. The CDR3 sequence: CASSLLGTSGPGTGELFF. CDR3 DNA: TGTGCCAGCAGTCTCCTAGGGACTAGCGGCCCGGGGACCGGGGAGCTGTTTTTT.

There are a few counts of this clonotype. The rearrangement joins TRBV19 to TRBJ2-4; tentative D call: TRBD1 (6 bases). The length of the CDR3 is 16 residues. CDR1 and CDR2 from the germline V gene are LNHDA and SQIVND (reference sequence). Trimming cost V 5 bases and J 2 bases, with 16 bases left between them. This CDR3 is CASSLTGWTTKNIQYF. In nucleotides, the CDR3 is TGTGCCAGTAGTCTAACAGGGTGGACAACCAAAAACATTCAGTACTTC.

The chain recombines TRBV28 with TRBJ2-1, with a weak D call TRBD2 (6 bases). The V end was cut by 5 bases, the J end by 6 bases, with 17 bases between. The CDR3 extends over 15 amino acids. The germline CDR1 and CDR2 sequences are MDHEN and SYDVKM. CDR3 protein: CASSKGTSTPNEQFF. CDR3 in DNA: TGTGCCAGCAGTAAAGGAACTAGCACCCCCAATGAGCAGTTCTTC.

The sample holds a few counts of this clonotype. The rearrangement joins TRBV12-3 or TRBV12-4 to TRBJ2-6; D gene unclear. The V end lost 3 bases, the J end lost 2 bases, and 2 bases lay between the germline ends. The CDR3 runs to 13 residues. The CDR3: CASSLPGANVLTF. The CDR3 coding sequence is TGTGCCAGCAGTTTGCCTGGGGCCAACGTCCTGACTTTC.

The chain uses TRBV20-1 and TRBJ1-1; the D is unclear. The CDR3 has 13 residues. V was trimmed by 6 bases and J by 1 base, leaving 12 bases between them. Germline lookup yields CDR1 DFQATT and CDR2 SNEGSKA (reference sequence). As DNA, the CDR3 is TGCAGTGCAAACCCTAGGAAGAACACTGAAGCTTTCTTT. This encodes CSANPRKNTEAFF.